These 29 T cell receptor beta chains originate from one sample sequenced in a study of blood T cell repertoires in COVID-19. Sequencing was performed with immunoSEQ multiplex PCR; in TCRdb, only in-frame clones are kept and a portion is missing. The sample yields approximately 50,000 clones, 65% to 80% seen once. What was sequenced was peripheral blood. The origin of the receptors is a man between 65 and 85 years old with acute or convalescent COVID-19.

V gene TRBV6-2 or TRBV6-3 combines with J gene TRBJ2-3; TRBD1 aligns across 8 bases. CDR1 is MNHEY and CDR2 is SVGEGT in the germline V gene. V lost 4 bases, J lost 4 bases, and 13 bases stayed unmatched. The CDR3 is made up of 17 amino acids. The CDR3 sequence is CASSLTLGTGGPDTQYF. The CDR3 nucleotides are TGTGCCAGCAGTTTGACCTTGGGGACAGGAGGCCCAGATACGCAGTATTTT.

This clone occurred a few times. The chain recombines TRBV4-1 with TRBJ2-3; perhaps TRBD1 as D (5 bases). The CDR3 is 16 amino acids. Trimming pared 4 bases from V and 2 bases from J, leaving 16 bases between. Germline V lookup: CDR1 MGHRA, CDR2 YSYEKL. The CDR3 bases are TGCGCCAGCAGCCGGACCCCACAGGACCTCACAGATACGCAGTATTTT. Amino acid sequence: CASSRTPQDLTDTQYF.

This clone has a handful of counts. The chain carries TRBV10-1 and TRBJ1-1; possibly TRBD1 for D (5 bases). Per the germline V gene, CDR1 is WNHNN and CDR2 is SYGVQD (reference sequence). The CDR3 contains 12 residues. The V and J ends lost 5 bases and 7 bases respectively, with 11 bases between them. In DNA form, the CDR3 reads TGCGCCAGCAGTTCTGCCCAGGGTGAAGCTTTCTTT. This gives the protein CASSSAQGEAFF.

V is TRBV10-2 and J is TRBJ1-2; 9 bases align to TRBD1. Germline assignment: CDR1 WSHSY and CDR2 SAAADI. J gave up 3 bases and V 6 bases, and 5 bases lay outside the gene matches. This CDR3 has 14 amino acids. The CDR3 loop reads CASRRTGDDYGYTF. The CDR3 region has the DNA TGCGCCAGCAGACGGACAGGGGACGACTATGGCTACACCTTC.

This rearrangement joins TRBV5-1 to TRBJ2-5, with TRBD2 matching 13 bases. V trimming: 4 bases; J trimming: 1 base; junction bases outside the gene matches: 4. Germline CDR1 and CDR2: SGHRS and YFSETQ. The CDR3 runs 16 residues. DNA for the CDR3: TGCGCCAGCAGCCTCGGACTAGCGGGGGTCCAAGAGACCCAGTACTTC. Translated, it gives CASSLGLAGVQETQYF.

V is TRBV1 and J is TRBJ2-4; whether TRBD2, the table's D call, matches the DNA was not checked. TRBV1 is labeled a pseudogene. The CDR3 is made up of 17 amino acids. CDR3 nucleotide sequence: TGCACCAGCAGCCAAGATCGGGTGTGGGTAGCCAAAAACATTCAGTACTTC. It yields the protein CTSSQDRVWVAKNIQYF.

The chain has TRBV9 and TRBJ2-3, with D unresolved. V was clipped by 0 bases and J by 6 bases, with 2 bases between them. This CDR3 is 11 amino acids long. In germline, CDR1 is SGDLS, CDR2 YYNGEE. The CDR3 DNA sequence: TGTGCCAGCAGCGTAGCTGATACGCAGTATTTT. Amino acids: CASSVADTQYF.

J is TRBJ1-5 and V is TRBV5-1, with D possibly matching TRBD1 (6 bases). This CDR3 region has 13 residues. The germline gives CDR1 SGHRS, CDR2 YFSETQ. V was pared by 1 base and J by 4 bases, with 6 bases between. CDR3: CASSLQGNQPQHF. CDR3 DNA: TGCGCCAGCAGCTTGCAGGGGAATCAGCCCCAGCATTTT.

This chain links TRBV19 with TRBJ1-4; 8 nucleotides match TRBD1. V trimming: 0 bases; J trimming: 13 bases; junction bases outside the gene matches: 1. Germline CDR1 reads LNHDA; CDR2 reads SQIVND (reference sequence). The CDR3 has 12 amino acids. Here the CDR3 DNA reads TGTGCCAGTAGTATAGAACAGGGGGGACTGTTTTTT. Encoded protein: CASSIEQGGLFF.

This chain joins TRBV27 and TRBJ1-6; TRBD1 agrees at 10 bases. The V gene end was trimmed by 2 bases and the J gene end by 4 bases; junction bases not matched to a gene: 8. Looked up from germline, CDR1 is MNHEY and CDR2 is SMNVEV (reference sequence). The CDR3 covers 18 residues. CDR3 sequence reads: CASSLGRDRGIYNSPLHF. DNA of the CDR3: TGTGCCAGCAGTTTAGGCCGGGACAGGGGCATTTATAATTCACCCCTCCACTTT.

The chain links TRBV4-1 to TRBJ2-3; 13 nucleotides match TRBD2. The CDR3 runs to 18 residues. Germline V gene lookup returns CDR1 MGHRA and CDR2 YSYEKL. Germline trimming cut 3 bases from V and 2 bases from J; bases unmatched to any gene: 8. The DNA for the CDR3 is TGCGCCAGCAGCCAGGCGACTAGCGGGGGGCTCCACACAGATACGCAGTATTTT. Its protein is CASSQATSGGLHTDTQYF.

The chain combines TRBV7-2 with TRBJ2-2; D is ambiguous. This CDR3 comprises 15 residues. From germline, CDR1 is SGHTA and CDR2 FQGNSA. With 5 bases removed from V and 5 bases from J, the gap between germline ends came to 15 bases. This CDR3 is CASSPEPGMTGELFF. CDR3 bases: TGTGCCAGCAGCCCAGAACCGGGTATGACCGGGGAGCTGTTTTTT.

CDR3 sequence (DNA): TGTGCCAGCAGCCAAGGGACTCCGGGACAGAGCTATGGCTACACCTTC. Amino acids: CASSQGTPGQSYGYTF. This sequence joins TRBV3-1 (or the pseudogene TRBV3-2) and TRBJ1-2; the match to TRBD1 covers 7 bases. V gave up 1 base and J gave up 4 bases; unmatched junction bases: 9. There are 16 residues in the CDR3. Germline CDR1 is LGHDT and CDR2 is YNNKEL (reference sequence).

The chain joins TRBV9 to TRBJ2-3; TRBD2 agrees at 14 bases. Germline V CDR1 and CDR2: SGDLS, YYNGEE. This CDR3 has 18 amino acids. V was clipped by 4 bases and J by 4 bases; unmatched bases: 11. CDR3 sequence reads: CASSPTSGGAGQADTQYF. The CDR3, as DNA: TGTGCCAGCAGCCCGACTAGCGGGGGGGCGGGGCAGGCAGATACGCAGTATTTT.

The chain couples TRBV12-3 or TRBV12-4 to TRBJ1-1; D unresolved. Trimming stripped 6 bases from V and 4 bases from J, with 12 bases between. This CDR3 spans 13 amino acids. The CDR3 region is CASSKGGGTEAFF. CDR3 bases: TGTGCCAGCAGCAAGGGAGGAGGCACTGAAGCTTTCTTT.

The table lists this clone with a count of one. The rearrangement uses TRBV9 and TRBJ2-2; 9 nucleotides agree with TRBD2. The CDR3 loop spans 14 amino acids. The germline CDR1 and CDR2 sequences are SGDLS and YYNGEE. V shed 3 bases, J shed 8 bases, and the junction held 5 bases outside the gene matches. CDR3 in DNA: TGTGCCAGCAGCGGGACTAGCGATCCTGGGGAGCTGTTTTTT. This translates into CASSGTSDPGELFF.

Concerning this clone itself: This sample also contains other DNA sequences that code for the same CDR3. The chain is built from TRBV28 and TRBJ2-5; D perhaps matches TRBD2 (5 bases). This CDR3 spans 17 amino acids. The germline CDR1 and CDR2 sequences are MDHEN and SYDVKM. For the CDR3, the DNA is TGTCCCATCGGCACGCCGGGCCCGAGGGCCCGACGGGAGACCCAGTACTTC. Protein product: CPIGTPGPRARRETQYF.

V is TRBV18 and J is TRBJ1-5, with TRBD1 as a possible D gene (6 bases). Germline assignment: CDR1 KGHSH and CDR2 LQKENI. This CDR3 region has 17 residues. The V end lost 1 base, the J end lost 1 base, and 14 bases lay between the germline ends. The CDR3 spells CASSPQPGVGSNQPQHF. CDR3 DNA sequence: TGTGCCAGCTCACCACAACCAGGGGTAGGGAGCAATCAGCCCCAGCATTTT.

The chain combines TRBV5-5 with TRBJ1-1, with 8 bases matching TRBD1. The V gene end was trimmed by 4 bases and the J gene end by 0 bases; junction bases not matched to a gene: 5. The CDR3 length is 15 residues. From germline, CDR1 is SGHKS and CDR2 YYEKEE (reference sequence). CDR3 nucleotide sequence: TGTGCCAGCAGCCCCCGACAGGGGATGAACACTGAAGCTTTCTTT. Protein: CASSPRQGMNTEAFF.

The chain is built from TRBV22-1 and TRBJ2-2; the tabulated D call, TRBD2, remains unverified against the DNA. TRBV22-1 is classified as a pseudogene. The CDR3 totals 20 residues. In DNA, the CDR3 is TGTCCTGGGAGCCCCATACCGGGACTAGCGGGGGGGCAGAACACCGGGGAGCTGTTTTTT. Amino acids: CPGSPIPGLAGGQNTGELFF.

The chain has TRBV7-3 and TRBJ2-1; 14 bases fit TRBD2. The J segment lost 7 bases and the V segment lost 7 bases, leaving 9 bases of the junction unmatched. CDR1 is SGHTA, CDR2 FQGTGA, per germline. The CDR3 totals 16 residues. CDR3 in DNA: TGTGCCAGCACCGTCGGGACTAGCGGGAGTTTAAATGAGCAGTTCTTC. It specifies CASTVGTSGSLNEQFF.

The chain couples TRBV7-2 to TRBJ2-3, with 11 positions matching TRBD1. The ends lost 6 bases at V and 1 base at J; junction bases unmatched: 3. The CDR3 extends over 15 amino acids. Per the germline V gene, CDR1 is SGHTA and CDR2 is FQGNSA. As DNA, the CDR3 is TGTGCCAGCAGGGACAGGGGGCAGGGCACAGATACGCAGTATTTT. It is translated as CASRDRGQGTDTQYF.

The chain couples TRBV6-4 to TRBJ2-7; the D gene is possibly TRBD2 (6 bases). The length of the CDR3 is 10 residues. The germline V and J ends were trimmed by 8 bases and 7 bases, with 9 bases remaining between them. Germline CDR1 and CDR2: MRHNA and SNTAGT. In DNA, the CDR3 is TGTGCCAGCGAGGAGGGAGAGCAGTACTTC. It translates to CASEEGEQYF.

This sequence joins TRBV12-3 or TRBV12-4 and TRBJ1-3; D is unresolved. This CDR3 contains 13 residues. Trimming removed 2 bases from V and 3 bases from J, with 5 bases in between. CDR3 sequence reads: CASSLTSGNTIYF. As DNA, the CDR3 is TGTGCCAGCAGTTTAACCAGTGGAAACACCATATATTTT.

The rearrangement uses TRBV2 and TRBJ2-3, with 14 bases lining up with TRBD2. Germline lookup yields CDR1 SNHLY and CDR2 FYNNEI. This CDR3 region has 14 residues. The ends lost 8 bases at V and 6 bases at J; junction bases unmatched: 4. In DNA form, the CDR3 reads TGTGCCAGCGCGGGACTAGCGGGGGTTGATACGCAGTATTTT. It specifies CASAGLAGVDTQYF.

The rearrangement links TRBV7-2 to TRBJ2-3; 12 nucleotides match TRBD2. The CDR3 runs to 15 residues. V gave up 4 bases and J gave up 4 bases; unmatched junction bases: 3. Looked up from germline, CDR1 is SGHTA and CDR2 is FQGNSA. This chain's CDR3 is CASSSLAGGADTQYF. In DNA form, the CDR3 reads TGTGCCAGCAGCTCCCTAGCGGGAGGGGCAGATACGCAGTATTTT. The whole variable domain, filled in from reference TRBV7-2 and TRBJ2-3, reads GAGVSQSPSNKVTEKGKDVELRCDPISGHTALYWYRQSLGQGLEFLIYFQGNSAPDKSGLPSDRFSAERTGGSVSTLTIQRTQQEDSAVYLCASSSLAGGADTQYFGPGTRLTVL.

The rearrangement joins TRBV27 to TRBJ2-2; 8 bases map to TRBD1. Trimming took 7 bases from V and 4 from J; bases not matched to a gene: 11. This CDR3 is built from 16 residues. Germline V CDR1 and CDR2: MNHEY, SMNVEV (reference sequence). The CDR3 loop reads CASKMTGAFSTGELFF. Here the CDR3 DNA reads TGTGCCAGCAAGATGACAGGGGCGTTCAGCACCGGGGAGCTGTTTTTT.

This clone was detected only a few times. The chain couples TRBV15 to TRBJ2-5; weak D call: TRBD1 (6 bases). V lost 0 bases to trimming and J lost 2 bases, with 10 bases between them. The V gene's germline CDR1 is LNHNV and CDR2 YYDKDF (reference sequence). This CDR3 comprises 15 residues. The CDR3 sequence is CATSRDQGWQETQYF. CDR3 sequence (DNA): TGTGCCACCAGCAGAGATCAGGGGTGGCAAGAGACCCAGTACTTC.

The chain uses TRBV6-2 or TRBV6-3 and TRBJ2-7; 11 positions agree with TRBD2. Germline V gene lookup returns CDR1 MNHEY and CDR2 SVGEGT. There are 20 residues in the CDR3. After removal of 3 bases from V and 2 bases from J, the junction contained 18 bases not matched to a gene. The CDR3 sequence is CASSYRLLRTSGGYAYEQYF. The DNA for the CDR3 is TGTGCCAGCAGTTATCGGTTATTGAGAACTAGCGGGGGTTATGCCTACGAGCAGTACTTC.